Listed below are T cell receptor beta chains from one sample, sequenced in a study of CD8 T cells in Susac syndrome. Each CDR3 protein is one row after TCRdb ran MiXCR on the immunoSEQ multiplex PCR reads. Altogether tens of thousands of distinct CDR3 sequences are present, roughly 92% being singletons, with the ten largest covering approximately 0.5%. The sequencing sample was made of CD8+ T cells from PBMCs. These receptors were collected from a human donor with Susac syndrome. The CDR3 runs from the conserved cysteine through the conserved F or W. D genes are given only for firm matches. Clone size appears in some rows only: once, few, many, or a class for an expanded clone.

>TRBV24-1|once|TRBJ2-5|TRBD1|14
CATSDAGGQETQYF
TGTGCCACCAGTGATGCAGGGGGACAAGAGACCCAGTACTTC
>TRBV9|NA|TRBJ2-3|NA|14
CASSVDTSPDTQYF
TGTGCCAGCAGCGTAGACACCTCCCCAGATACGCAGTATTTT
>TRBV20-1|NA|TRBJ2-3|TRBD1|13
CSAKGGTGDTQYF
TGCAGTGCTAAAGGCGGGACAGGAGATACGCAGTATTTT
>TRBV29-1|NA|TRBJ2-1|NA|15
CSAEPLHGTYNEQFF
TGCAGCGCTGAACCACTACATGGGACCTACAATGAGCAGTTCTTC
>TRBV19|NA|TRBJ2-5|TRBD1|15
CASSMQGARTETQYF
TGTGCCAGTAGTATGCAGGGGGCGCGGACGGAGACCCAGTACTTC
>TRBV19|NA|TRBJ2-1|TRBD2|16
CASSVVSGGPNNEQFF
TGTGCCAGTAGTGTAGTCAGCGGGGGACCAAACAATGAGCAGTTCTTC
>TRBV29-1|NA|TRBJ1-1|NA|14
CSVDGTIQSTEAFF
TGCAGCGTTGATGGTACAATTCAGAGCACTGAAGCTTTCTTT
>TRBV6-1|NA|TRBJ2-4|TRBD2|16
CASSVTSGGAIYIQYF
TGTGCCAGCAGTGTTACTAGCGGGGGGGCCATCTACATTCAGTACTTC
>TRBV6-5|NA|TRBJ1-3|NA|16
CASSSGQRISGNTIYF
TGTGCCAGCAGTTCCGGCCAGAGAATCTCTGGAAACACCATATATTTT
>TRBV9|NA|TRBJ2-1|NA|16
CASSVVGSGAYNEQFF
TGTGCCAGCAGCGTAGTAGGTTCGGGAGCATACAATGAGCAGTTCTTC
>TRBV13|NA|TRBJ2-5|NA|13
CASSPPGEETQYF
TGTGCCAGCAGCCCCCCAGGGGAAGAGACCCAGTACTTC
>TRBV30|once|TRBJ2-3|NA|13
CAWNEQATDTQYF
TGTGCCTGGAACGAACAGGCCACAGATACGCAGTATTTT
>TRBV3-1|NA|TRBJ1-2|NA|15
CASSRRAPGGYGYTF
TGTGCCAGCAGCCGTCGTGCCCCGGGCGGCTATGGCTACACCTTC
>TRBV27|NA|TRBJ2-1|NA|13
CASSLLGGNEQFF
TGCGCCAGCAGTCTACTAGGGGGCAATGAGCAGTTCTTC
>TRBV20-1|NA|TRBJ2-2|NA|16
CSAPLSTGSRNGELFF
TGCAGTGCTCCGCTTAGTACGGGGAGCAGGAACGGGGAGCTGTTTTTT
>TRBV18|NA|TRBJ2-7|NA|13
CASSPPSGYEQYF
TGTGCCAGCTCACCCCCGTCAGGCTACGAGCAGTACTTC
>TRBV9|NA|TRBJ2-1|TRBD2|18
CASSVGGLAGGTYNEQFF
TGTGCCAGCAGCGTAGGGGGACTAGCGGGGGGGACCTACAATGAGCAGTTCTTC
>TRBV6-6|NA|TRBJ2-3|NA|15
CASSLTESSTDTQYF
TGTGCCAGCAGTCTGACCGAGTCTAGCACAGATACGCAGTATTTT
>TRBV5-4|NA|TRBJ2-1|TRBD2|15
CASSLGRGVGNEQFF
TGTGCCAGCAGCTTGGGGCGGGGGGTCGGTAATGAGCAGTTCTTC
>TRBV6-2/TRBV6-3|few|TRBJ1-5|NA|19
CASSDPTGSHAYSNQPQHF
TGTGCCAGCAGTGATCCGACGGGCTCCCATGCTTATAGCAATCAGCCCCAGCATTTT
>TRBV30|NA|TRBJ1-1|NA|17
CAWSVRGPAGGSTEAFF
TGTGCCTGGAGTGTTCGGGGTCCCGCAGGAGGTTCCACTGAAGCTTTCTTT
>TRBV12-3/TRBV12-4|few|TRBJ2-2|NA|12
CASSPSTGELFF
TGTGCCAGCAGTCCGAGTACCGGGGAGCTGTTTTTT
>TRBV7-2|NA|TRBJ2-7|TRBD1|15
CASSLETGAGYEQYF
TGTGCCAGCAGCCTAGAGACAGGGGCCGGCTACGAGCAGTACTTC
>TRBV9|NA|TRBJ2-1|NA|11
CASSDRGEQFF
TGTGCCAGCAGCGATCGGGGGGAGCAGTTCTTC
>TRBV2|NA|TRBJ1-1|TRBD1|14
CASLQGAGNTEAFF
TGTGCCAGCCTACAGGGGGCAGGGAACACTGAAGCTTTCTTT
>TRBV20-1|NA|TRBJ1-1|NA|14
CSAIGGQRNTEAFF
TGCAGTGCTATAGGGGGTCAGAGAAACACTGAAGCTTTCTTT
>TRBV20-1|NA|TRBJ2-3|NA|16
CSALRGRIDSTDTQYF
TGCAGTGCCCTCCGAGGCCGAATCGATAGCACAGATACGCAGTATTTT
>TRBV12-3/TRBV12-4|NA|TRBJ1-2|TRBD1|13
CVSSRTGNYGYTF
TGTGTCAGCAGTCGGACAGGAAACTATGGCTACACCTTC
>TRBV20-1|NA|TRBJ2-3|TRBD2|14
CSALAGSGTDTQYF
TGCAGTGCCCTTGCGGGTAGCGGGACAGATACGCAGTATTTT
>TRBV7-9|NA|TRBJ2-7|TRBD1|14
CASSLGQGESEQYF
TGTGCCAGCAGCTTAGGGCAGGGGGAATCCGAGCAGTACTTC
>TRBV19|NA|TRBJ2-6|NA|17
CASSIEPGLSGANVLTF
TGTGCCAGTAGTATAGAACCGGGGCTCTCTGGGGCCAACGTCCTGACTTTC
>TRBV27|NA|TRBJ1-1|NA|16
CASSLSGIRGNTEAFF
TGTGCCAGCAGTTTATCGGGGATCAGGGGGAACACTGAAGCTTTCTTT
>TRBV21-1|NA|TRBJ1-5|NA|17
CASSNGDRGREGQPQHF
TGTGCCAGCAGCAATGGAGACAGGGGGCGCGAAGGTCAGCCCCAGCATTTT
>TRBV5-6|NA|TRBJ2-2|TRBD1|17
CASSLSLKGAGTGELFF
TGTGCCAGCAGCTTGTCTCTAAAGGGGGCAGGCACCGGGGAGCTGTTTTTT
>TRBV12-5|NA|TRBJ1-4|NA|13
CASGPQGPQELFF
TGTGCTAGTGGTCCACAGGGTCCTCAGGAACTGTTTTTT
>TRBV30|NA|TRBJ2-3|NA|14
CAWSVDGGTDTQYF
TGTGCCTGGAGTGTCGATGGTGGTACAGATACGCAGTATTTT
>TRBV20-1|NA|TRBJ2-3|NA|11
CSARRTDTQYF
TGCAGTGCCCGTAGGACAGATACGCAGTATTTT